This passage covers 32 T cell receptor beta chains from one sample sequenced in a study of CD8 T cells in ankylosing spondylitis. Antigen specificity for these receptors is unknown. Study findings and constraints: About 8 highly homologous variants made up a TCR beta motif, and this motif appeared characteristic of ankylosing spondylitis blood.

TCRdb used MiXCR to reprocess the 5' RACE reads, holding one entry per CDR3 protein. This sample has 670,000 or so distinct CDR3 sequences, with under 20% found just once. What was sequenced was blood, either unsorted or a sorted T cell fraction (not recorded which). The receptors stem from a male donor with ankylosing spondylitis.

This chain joins TRBV7-9 and TRBJ2-7; possibly TRBD2 for D (6 bases). Germline V lookup: CDR1 SEHNR, CDR2 FQNEAQ (reference sequence). The germline V and J ends were trimmed by 6 bases and 5 bases, with 11 bases remaining between them. This CDR3 region has 12 residues. The chain's CDR3 is CASSQRVDEQYF. CDR3 nucleotides: TGTGCCAGCAGTCAGCGGGTTGACGAGCAGTACTTC.

The sample holds a few counts of this clonotype. V usage is TRBV10-3 and J usage is TRBJ2-1, with 10 bases matching TRBD2. V lost 6 bases to trimming and J lost 8 bases; unmatched junction nucleotides: 7. This CDR3 spans 14 amino acids. The germline V gene has CDR1 ENHRY and CDR2 SYGVKD. The CDR3 protein is CAISGAGGLDEQFF. The CDR3 DNA is TGTGCCATCAGCGGAGCGGGGGGGCTCGATGAGCAGTTCTTC.

The rearrangement links TRBV21-1 to TRBJ1-2. TRBV21-1 is tagged as a pseudogene. This CDR3 spans 13 amino acids. The CDR3 is CASSKRGGSGYTF. The DNA for the CDR3 is TGTGCCAGCAGCAAACGCGGGGGTTCTGGCTACACCTTC.

This clonotype was detected only a few times. The rearrangement links TRBV2 to TRBJ2-3; 11 bases map to TRBD2. V dropped 4 bases and J dropped 4; count of bases not matched to a gene: 1. From germline, CDR1 is SNHLY and CDR2 FYNNEI. The CDR3 sequence is 14 residues long. The CDR3 DNA follows: TGTGCCAGCAGTGGGACTAGCGGGTCAGATACGCAGTATTTT. The encoded protein is CASSGTSGSDTQYF.

The chain carries TRBV6-5 and TRBJ2-3, with 8 bases that match TRBD2. With V trimmed by 0 bases and J by 6 bases, 5 bases remained unmatched. This CDR3 spans 15 amino acids. Germline loops: CDR1 MNHEY, CDR2 SVGAGI. This CDR3 reads CASSYSGREVDTQYF. The CDR3 DNA reads as TGTGCCAGCAGTTACTCAGGGCGGGAGGTTGATACGCAGTATTTT.

This clonotype has just a few counts. V gene TRBV2 combines with J gene TRBJ2-1; TRBD2 matches 7 bases. Trimming removed 2 bases from V and 14 bases from J; junction bases left unmatched: 9. The CDR3 extends over 13 amino acids. The germline gives CDR1 SNHLY, CDR2 FYNNEI. The CDR3 coding sequence is TGTGCCAGCAGTGAAAACTGGTCTAGCGGAGAGTTCTTC. Translated: CASSENWSSGEFF.

This clonotype was counted between two and nine times. V is TRBV29-1 and J is TRBJ2-7; tentatively, D is TRBD2 (6 bases). Trimming shortened V by 6 bases and J by 0 bases, and 15 bases separated the two germline ends. The CDR3 runs 14 residues. Germline V CDR1 and CDR2: SQVTM, ANQGSEA. The CDR3 loop reads CSVLDLAFSYEQYF. The CDR3 bases are TGCAGCGTCCTCGACCTAGCGTTCTCCTACGAGCAGTACTTC.

This clonotype was observed a few times. V usage is TRBV7-9 and J usage is TRBJ2-7, with no clear D. The CDR3 extends over 14 amino acids. V gave up 1 base and J gave up 3 bases, with 10 bases separating them. Germline-derived CDR1 and CDR2 are SEHNR and FQNEAQ (reference sequence). The CDR3 is CASSLGVPGYEQYF. The CDR3, as DNA: TGTGCCAGCAGCTTAGGGGTCCCGGGCTACGAGCAGTACTTC.

The table lists this clonotype with a few counts. This chain joins TRBV12-3 or TRBV12-4 and TRBJ2-1, with D uncertain. The CDR3 is made up of 12 amino acids. Trimming removed 6 bases at V and 4 bases at J, with 7 bases between. The CDR3 nucleotides are TGTGCCAGCAGCACTCTATACAATGAGCAGTTCTTC. Protein: CASSTLYNEQFF.

This chain links TRBV2 with TRBJ2-2; D might be TRBD2 (5 bases). V dropped 6 bases and J dropped 10 bases, with 18 bases sitting between them. The CDR3 covers 14 residues. CDR1 is SNHLY, CDR2 FYNNEI, per germline. The CDR3 DNA follows: TGTGCCAGCAGCACAGAGGGAGTGGCGGCGGAGCTGTTTTTT. Its translation is CASSTEGVAAELFF. The entire variable domain, with the rest obtained from reference TRBV2 and TRBJ2-2, is as follows: EPEVTQTPSHQVTQMGQEVILRCVPISNHLYFYWYRQILGQKVEFLVSFYNNEISEKSEIFDDQFSVERPDGSNFTLKIRSTKLEDSAMYFCASSTEGVAAELFFGEGSRLTVL.

This clonotype has a count of ten or more. CDR3 loop: CASSPDGLQGKLFF. The DNA for the CDR3 is TGTGCCAGCAGTCCGGACGGCTTGCAGGGGAAACTGTTTTTT. The rearrangement links TRBV12-3 or TRBV12-4 to TRBJ1-4; D possibly corresponds to TRBD1 (6 bases). Trimming stripped 5 bases from V and 11 bases from J, with 18 bases between. The CDR3 covers 14 residues.

The chain is built from TRBV5-1 and TRBJ2-7, with D possibly being TRBD1 or TRBD2 (5 bases each). The germline V gene has CDR1 SGHRS and CDR2 YFSETQ. V lost 0 bases and J lost 2, with 12 bases in between. The CDR3 contains 15 residues. The CDR3 region has the DNA TGCGCCAGCAGCTTGGGGGGGAGCCTCACCTACGAGCAGTACTTC. Its translation is CASSLGGSLTYEQYF.

As DNA, the CDR3 is TGCGCCAGCAGTGAGCAAGTCTACGAGCAGTACTTC. Protein product: CASSEQVYEQYF. This rearrangement joins TRBV4-3 to TRBJ2-7; D unresolved. This CDR3 contains 12 residues. V lost 6 bases and J 3 bases, leaving 9 bases between the germline ends. Germline values: CDR1 LGHNA, CDR2 YSLEER.

V and J are TRBV10-3 and TRBJ2-1; tentatively, D is TRBD1 (5 bases). The CDR3 extends over 14 amino acids. V lost 10 bases and J 0 bases, leaving 13 bases between the germline ends. CDR1 and CDR2 (germline): ENHRY, SYGVKD. The CDR3 nucleotides are TGTGCCACCACAGGCGATCGCTCCTACAATGAGCAGTTCTTC. It translates to CATTGDRSYNEQFF.

The chain's CDR3 is CATSREAGESYEQYF. The CDR3, as DNA: TGTGCCACCAGCAGAGAAGCGGGCGAGTCCTACGAGCAGTACTTC. The chain links TRBV15 to TRBJ2-7; D is perhaps TRBD2 (6 bases). CDR3 length equals 15 residues. V was trimmed by 0 bases and J by 1 base, leaving 10 bases between them. CDR1 LNHNV and CDR2 YYDKDF come from the germline V gene (reference sequence). The full variable domain, rest sourced from reference TRBV15 and TRBJ2-7, is DAMVIQNPRYQVTQFGKPVTLSCSQTLNHNVMYWYQQKSSQAPKLLFHYYDKDFNNEADTPDNFQSRRPNTSFCFLDIRSPGLGDTAMYLCATSREAGESYEQYFGPGTRLTVT.

This clonotype showed up just a few times. The junction differs from germline at one of its ends, possibly a read error. The rearrangement uses TRBV6-6 and TRBJ1-2; D uncertain. There are 10 residues in the CDR3. Germline CDR1 is MNHNY and CDR2 is SVGAGI (reference sequence). DNA of the CDR3: TGTGCCAGCAGCTACTATGGCTACACCTTC. Encoded protein: CASSYYGYTF.

The chain is built from TRBV4-1 and TRBJ1-2, with D hard to call. This CDR3 has 15 residues. Germline V gives CDR1 MGHRA, CDR2 YSYEKL. Trimming left V 0 bases short and J 2 bases short, with 10 bases between. The CDR3 spells CASSQDRHQNYGYTF. In DNA, the CDR3 is TGCGCCAGCAGCCAAGATCGGCACCAGAACTATGGCTACACCTTC.

The V gene is TRBV7-2, the J gene TRBJ2-2; possible D gene TRBD2, 5 bases. Germline V lookup: CDR1 SGHTA, CDR2 FQGNSA. The CDR3 is made up of 17 amino acids. V was pared by 0 bases and J by 1 base, with 12 bases between. CDR3 loop: CASSLAGANLNTGELFF. In nucleotides, the CDR3 is TGTGCCAGCAGCTTAGCGGGAGCAAACTTGAACACCGGGGAGCTGTTTTTT.

This chain uses TRBV5-6 with TRBJ2-3; TRBD2 is a possible D gene (6 bases). Germline CDR1 SGHDT, CDR2 YYEEEE. CDR3 length: 13 residues. CDR3 residues: CSSGSRGTDTQYF. The CDR3 region has the DNA TGTAGTAGCGGTTCAAGGGGCACAGATACGCAGTATTTT.

This chain uses TRBV6-4 with TRBJ2-1, with no clear D. This CDR3 spans 12 amino acids. The germline gives CDR1 MRHNA, CDR2 SNTAGT. V was cut by 0 bases and J by 7 bases, with 4 bases left in between. CDR3 region: CASSDSENEQFF. CDR3 coding DNA: TGTGCCAGCAGTGACTCGGAGAATGAGCAGTTCTTC.

This clonotype has ten or more counts. This chain connects TRBV28 to TRBJ2-1; 11 positions match TRBD2. Per germline, CDR1 MDHEN and CDR2 SYDVKM. The CDR3 extends over 17 amino acids. After removal of 5 bases from V and 3 bases from J, the junction contained 9 bases not matched to a gene. This CDR3 is CASSPLLAGAGYNEQFF. The CDR3, as DNA: TGTGCCAGCAGTCCCTTACTAGCGGGAGCTGGCTACAATGAGCAGTTCTTC. Supplemented by reference TRBV28 and TRBJ2-1, the full variable domain reads DVKVTQSSRYLVKRTGEKVFLECVQDMDHENMFWYRQDPGLGLRLIYFSYDVKMKEKGDIPEGYSVSREKKERFSLILESASTNQTSMYLCASSPLLAGAGYNEQFFGPGTRLTVL.

The genes are TRBV6-1 and TRBJ1-2; TRBD1 might be the D (6 bases). The ends were cut back, 8 bases at V and 3 bases at J, with 13 bases in the middle. Germline-derived CDR1 and CDR2 are MNHNS and SASEGT. CDR3 size: 13 residues. This chain's CDR3 is CASPQGPDYGYTF. The DNA for the CDR3 is TGTGCCAGCCCACAGGGACCAGACTATGGCTACACCTTC.

In its sample, this clonotype was seen a few times. One end of the junction is discordant with germline, which a read error may explain. The V call is TRBV20-1, the J call TRBJ2-7; TRBD2 agrees at 13 bases. Germline V gives CDR1 DFQATT, CDR2 SNEGSKA (reference sequence). The CDR3 totals 14 residues. CDR3 region: CSARGLAGVNEQYF. CDR3 coding DNA: TGCAGTGCGAGAGGACTAGCGGGAGTTAACGAGCAGTACTTC.

The gene calls are TRBV5-1 and TRBJ2-5, with D possibly matching TRBD1 (5 bases). CDR3 length: 15 amino acids. Germline loops: CDR1 SGHRS, CDR2 YFSETQ. V shed 2 bases and J shed 3 bases, with 14 bases lying between them. For the CDR3, the DNA is TGCGCCAGCAGCTTTAACCTGGGGCGAAAAGAGACCCAGTACTTC. Translated: CASSFNLGRKETQYF.

This clonotype was observed a few times. The rearrangement uses TRBV20-1 and TRBJ2-2, with TRBD1 matching 8 bases. CDR1 DFQATT and CDR2 SNEGSKA come from the germline V gene (reference sequence). The ends lost 5 bases at V and 5 bases at J; junction bases unmatched: 16. The CDR3 sequence is 17 residues long. As DNA, the CDR3 is TGCAGTGCTGCTCAGAGAGGACAGGGCCCGGGGACCGGGGAGCTGTTTTTT. Protein: CSAAQRGQGPGTGELFF.

This clonotype came up a few times. CDR3 nucleotides: TGCAGTGTGCGGGACCGTCCCTACGAGCAGTACTTC. Protein product: CSVRDRPYEQYF. This chain joins TRBV20-1 and TRBJ2-7; a possible D gene is TRBD2 (6 bases). Trimming removed 7 bases from V and 2 bases from J, with 12 bases in between. The length of the CDR3 is 12 residues. The germline gives CDR1 DFQATT, CDR2 SNEGSKA (reference sequence).

This clonotype was seen a few times. V is TRBV3-1 and J is TRBJ1-2; no reliable D call. Trimming pared 1 base from V and 4 bases from J, leaving 13 bases between. This CDR3 is built from 15 residues. Germline CDR1 and CDR2: LGHDT and YNNKEL (reference sequence). The CDR3 region has the DNA TGTGCCAGCAGCCAAGCGCCAGATCGGATCTATGGCTACACCTTC. Encoded protein: CASSQAPDRIYGYTF.

V usage is TRBV29-1 and J usage is TRBJ2-5; D gene ambiguous. CDR3 length equals 13 residues. Per germline, CDR1 SQVTM and CDR2 ANQGSEA. Deletions cut 5 bases from V and 2 bases from J, with 12 bases between. The CDR3 region is CSVRRVKQETQYF. In DNA form, the CDR3 reads TGCAGCGTTCGACGGGTCAAACAAGAGACCCAGTACTTC.

This clonotype came up a few times. V usage is TRBV10-3 and J usage is TRBJ1-2; possible D gene TRBD1, 5 bases. This CDR3 has 13 amino acids. Germline CDR1 ENHRY, CDR2 SYGVKD. V lost 8 bases, J lost 6 bases, and 16 bases lay in between. CDR3 amino acids: CAIRAQGADGYTF. The CDR3 coding sequence is TGTGCCATCCGAGCGCAAGGGGCGGATGGCTACACCTTC.

This clonotype was observed at least ten times. This rearrangement joins TRBV12-3 or TRBV12-4 to TRBJ2-1, with 10 bases matching TRBD2. V gave up 6 bases and J gave up 0 bases; unmatched junction bases: 8. This CDR3 has 17 amino acids. The DNA of the CDR3 is TGTGCCAGCAGCCCCCTGACTAGCGGGCACTCCTACAATGAGCAGTTCTTC. Residues: CASSPLTSGHSYNEQFF.

This clonotype was observed a few times. The V gene is TRBV14, the J gene TRBJ2-1; TRBD2 matches 7 bases. This CDR3 region has 16 residues. Germline lookup yields CDR1 SGHDN and CDR2 FVKESK. Unmatched junction bases numbered 15, after V lost 4 bases and J lost 9 bases. CDR3 residues: CASSLMGGSGLGEQFF. CDR3 DNA: TGTGCCAGCAGCCTCATGGGGGGGTCGGGGCTAGGTGAGCAGTTCTTC.

This clonotype came up a few times. At one boundary the junction diverges from the germline segment, which might be a read error. The chain uses TRBV4-1 and TRBJ2-7; D is tentatively TRBD1 or TRBD2 (6 bases each). The CDR3 is 13 residues long. The germline V gene has CDR1 MGHRA and CDR2 YSYEKL. CDR3 amino acids: CASSQVGGREPVF. The CDR3 DNA reads as TGCGCCAGCAGCCAAGTAGGGGGGAGAGAACCCGTTTTC.